Listed below are T cell receptor beta chains from one sample, sequenced in a study of radiation and T cells in renal cell carcinoma. Clones were read by immunoSEQ multiplex PCR, and TCRdb kept only the in-frame ones, dropping some. The table shows 150,000 or so clones, with around 89% occurring only once. The sequences come from blood, collected from a patient whose treatment included radiotherapy and nephrectomy. Receptors originate from a woman aged 65 to 85 with renal cell carcinoma. Each CDR3 is given with its conserved first and last residue. Fields, in order: D gene, clone size, V gene, J gene, CDR3 DNA, CDR3 protein. A D gene is named only where the DNA matches it firmly. Only part of the rows carry a size: once, few, many, or a class if the clone is expanded.

D: TRBD1
size: once
V: TRBV28
J: TRBJ1-2
DNA: TGTGCCAGCAGTGGGGGACAGGGGGCGCCCTATGGCTACACCTTC
CDR3: CASSGGQGAPYGYTF

D: -
size: -
V: TRBV5-1
J: TRBJ1-2
DNA: TGCGCCAGCAGCTTGGTTCAGGGCTATGGCTACACCTTC
CDR3: CASSLVQGYGYTF

D: TRBD1
size: -
V: TRBV6-5
J: TRBJ1-2
DNA: TGTGCCAGCAGCCCGGGACAGGTCTATGGCTACACCTTC
CDR3: CASSPGQVYGYTF

D: -
size: -
V: TRBV2
J: TRBJ1-5
DNA: TGTGCCAGCACCGACTGGGTGGGGATCGATCAGCCCCAGCATTTT
CDR3: CASTDWVGIDQPQHF

D: TRBD1
size: -
V: TRBV19
J: TRBJ1-5
DNA: TGTGCCAGTAGTGTGGGGACAGGGGGCGGGCAGCCCCAGCATTTT
CDR3: CASSVGTGGGQPQHF

D: -
size: -
V: TRBV9
J: TRBJ2-3
DNA: TGTGCCAGCAGTTTTGGGGGGTCAGATACGCAGTATTTT
CDR3: CASSFGGSDTQYF

D: -
size: -
V: TRBV25-1
J: TRBJ2-7
DNA: TGTGCCAGCAGATCGACAGGCGTCTCCTACGAGCAGTACTTC
CDR3: CASRSTGVSYEQYF

D: -
size: -
V: TRBV20-1
J: TRBJ2-7
DNA: TGCAGTGCTAGAGTGGTCTACGAGCAGTACTTC
CDR3: CSARVVYEQYF

D: -
size: -
V: TRBV28
J: TRBJ2-5
DNA: TGTGCCTCTCAAACGGGGCAAGGGGAGACCCAGTACTTC
CDR3: CASQTGQGETQYF

D: TRBD1
size: once
V: TRBV27
J: TRBJ1-1
DNA: TGTGCCAGCAGGACCACTAAGACAGGGAGTTACACTGAAGCTTTCTTT
CDR3: CASRTTKTGSYTEAFF

D: -
size: -
V: TRBV27
J: TRBJ2-3
DNA: TGTGCCAGCAGTCATAGCAGCACAGATACGCAGTATTTT
CDR3: CASSHSSTDTQYF

D: -
size: -
V: TRBV25-1
J: TRBJ1-5
DNA: TGTGCCAGCAACAGGGAGTCAGGTCAGCCCCAGCATTTT
CDR3: CASNRESGQPQHF

D: TRBD2
size: -
V: TRBV29-1
J: TRBJ2-1
DNA: TGCAGCGCTATGACTAGCCATGAGCAGTTCTTC
CDR3: CSAMTSHEQFF

D: -
size: -
V: TRBV7-3
J: TRBJ2-7
DNA: TGTGCCAGCAGCTTAAGGACAAGGGGGGTCTACGAGCAGTACTTC
CDR3: CASSLRTRGVYEQYF

D: -
size: -
V: TRBV28
J: TRBJ1-5
DNA: TGTGCCAGCAGTTTAGTGGCAGGGGCTAATCAGCCCCAGCATTTT
CDR3: CASSLVAGANQPQHF

D: -
size: -
V: TRBV7-2
J: TRBJ1-2
DNA: TGTGCCAGCAGCCTATCGGGACTGAATAACTATGGCTACACCTTC
CDR3: CASSLSGLNNYGYTF

D: TRBD1
size: once
V: TRBV7-8
J: TRBJ2-1
DNA: TGTGCCAGCAGCTTCCGGGACAGGGCTTGGAATGAGCAGTTCTTC
CDR3: CASSFRDRAWNEQFF

D: -
size: -
V: TRBV20-1
J: TRBJ2-4
DNA: TGCAGTGCGGGAGAGGGTAACATTCAGTACTTC
CDR3: CSAGEGNIQYF

D: -
size: -
V: TRBV11-3
J: TRBJ2-3
DNA: TGTGCCAGCAGCCCAGGGCCCTTAAGGGCCACAGATACGCAGTATTTT
CDR3: CASSPGPLRATDTQYF

D: -
size: -
V: TRBV5-1
J: TRBJ2-7
DNA: TGCGCCAGCAGCTTGGGGGGAGTCGCCTACGAGCAGTACTTC
CDR3: CASSLGGVAYEQYF

D: TRBD1
size: -
V: TRBV5-1
J: TRBJ2-2
DNA: TGCGCCAGCAGCTTGGCCGACAGGGATACCGGGGAGCTGTTTTTT
CDR3: CASSLADRDTGELFF

D: -
size: -
V: TRBV29-1
J: TRBJ2-3
DNA: TGCAGCGTGGAAGAGCCGGGAGATACGCAGTATTTT
CDR3: CSVEEPGDTQYF

D: -
size: -
V: TRBV6-8
J: TRBJ1-1
DNA: TGTGCCAGCCTCTTCTTCAAAGGGGCTTTCTTT
CDR3: CASLFFKGAFF

D: TRBD1
size: -
V: TRBV6-1
J: TRBJ1-4
DNA: TGTGCCAGCACGTTTCGGCAGGGGGGGGATGAAAAACTGTTTTTT
CDR3: CASTFRQGGDEKLFF

D: -
size: -
V: TRBV2
J: TRBJ1-5
DNA: TGTGCCAGCAGAGGCAGGATAATCATGCCCCAGCATTTT
CDR3: CASRGRIIMPQHF

D: -
size: -
V: TRBV28
J: TRBJ1-5
DNA: TGTGCCAGCAGACCCCTCCCGGGGCCCCAGCATTTT
CDR3: CASRPLPGPQHF

D: -
size: few
V: TRBV19
J: TRBJ1-5
DNA: TGTGCCAGTACCGATAGGCCGGGGCCGAGCAATCAGCCCCAGCATTTT
CDR3: CASTDRPGPSNQPQHF

D: -
size: -
V: TRBV5-1
J: TRBJ2-5
DNA: TGCGCCAGCAGCTTGGGTGGACGGCCCCAAGAGACCCAGTACTTC
CDR3: CASSLGGRPQETQYF

D: -
size: -
V: TRBV30
J: TRBJ2-6
DNA: TGTGCCTGGAGTGGGGGTACTGGGGCCAACGTCCTGACTTTC
CDR3: CAWSGGTGANVLTF

D: TRBD2
size: -
V: TRBV7-2
J: TRBJ2-1
DNA: TGTGCCAGCAGCTTTACGCGGGGGGGCCTTGGCAATGAGCAGTTCTTC
CDR3: CASSFTRGGLGNEQFF

D: TRBD2
size: -
V: TRBV9
J: TRBJ2-1
DNA: TGTGCCAGCAGCGTAACCCTAGCGGGGGGGCAGCAGTTCTTC
CDR3: CASSVTLAGGQQFF

D: -
size: -
V: TRBV7-7
J: TRBJ2-2
DNA: TGTGCTAGCAGCGCTGCGGGCCCCGGGGAGCTGTTTTTT
CDR3: CASSAAGPGELFF

D: -
size: -
V: TRBV5-1
J: TRBJ1-1
DNA: TGCGCCAGCAGCCGGGATGGACGGAACACTGAAGCTTTCTTT
CDR3: CASSRDGRNTEAFF